Below are 22 T cell receptor beta chains sequenced from a single sample in a study of cytomegalovirus exposure and HLA in healthy donors. 13 Jbeta primers and 60 Vbeta primers were used for the PCR. Assay used: immunoSEQ multiplex PCR; TCRdb lists only in-frame clones, some missing. Of about 140,000 clones listed, approximately 82% are singletons. Input material: PBMCs. Receptors were obtained from a woman in her thirties or forties in good health and CMV-seronegative.

The J gene is TRBJ2-1, the V gene TRBV25-1; 10 positions agree with TRBD2. The germline V gene has CDR1 MGHDK and CDR2 SYGVNS. CDR3 length equals 15 residues. V shed 3 bases and J 9 bases; nucleotides not matched to a gene: 8. The chain's CDR3 is CASSDLASGRGEQFF. The DNA for the CDR3 is TGTGCCAGCAGTGACCTAGCTAGCGGGAGAGGTGAGCAGTTCTTC.

The rearrangement uses TRBV7-9 and TRBJ2-3; 8 bases line up with TRBD2. CDR3 length: 15 residues. The trim removed 5 bases at V and 3 bases at J, leaving 7 bases unmatched. In germline, CDR1 is SEHNR, CDR2 FQNEAQ (reference sequence). CDR3 nucleotide sequence: TGTGCCAGCAGCCACAGTACTAGCGGAACAGATACGCAGTATTTT. The encoded protein is CASSHSTSGTDTQYF.

This sequence joins TRBV6-4 and TRBJ1-2, with TRBD1 as a possible D gene (5 bases). The CDR3 is made up of 16 amino acids. Deletions cut 3 bases from V and 11 bases from J, with 25 bases between. Germline lookup yields CDR1 MRHNA and CDR2 SNTAGT. CDR3 coding DNA: TGTGCCAGCAGTGAAGAAAGGTTTGGGGCGTTGACTGTATACACCTTC. This translates into CASSEERFGALTVYTF.

This clone has a handful of counts. The chain is built from TRBV5-1 and TRBJ1-2, with 9 bases aligning to TRBD1. CDR1 is SGHRS, CDR2 YFSETQ, per germline. The CDR3 runs to 15 residues. V lost 2 bases, J lost 5 bases, and 7 bases stayed unmatched. This chain's CDR3 is CASSLQTGGSYGYTF. DNA of the CDR3: TGCGCCAGCAGCTTACAGACAGGGGGGTCGTATGGCTACACCTTC.

This clone was detected only once. The V and J genes are TRBV19 and TRBJ2-7, with 7 nucleotides matching TRBD2. The junction had 7 bases not matched to a gene; V was cut back by 6 bases and J by 2 bases. The CDR3 sequence is 14 residues long. Germline-derived CDR1 and CDR2 are LNHDA and SQIVND (reference sequence). The CDR3 loop is CASRFRGDTYEQYF. The CDR3 nucleotides read TGTGCCAGTAGGTTTCGGGGGGATACCTACGAGCAGTACTTC. The full variable domain, with the rest looked up from reference TRBV19 and TRBJ2-7, is DGGITQSPKYLFRKEGQNVTLSCEQNLNHDAMYWYRQDPGQGLRLIYYSQIVNDFQKGDIAEGYSVSREKKESFPLTVTSAQKNPTAFYLCASRFRGDTYEQYFGPGTRLTVT.

The chain couples TRBV7-3 to TRBJ2-3, with a weak D call TRBD2 (6 bases). Trimming removed 0 bases from V and 7 bases from J, with 20 bases in between. The V gene's germline CDR1 is SGHTA and CDR2 FQGTGA. The CDR3 extends over 17 amino acids. The CDR3: CASSLTSSGEEGYTQYF. In DNA form, the CDR3 reads TGTGCCAGCAGCTTAACGTCTTCTGGGGAGGAGGGTTATACGCAGTATTTT.

The chain employs TRBV7-6 and TRBJ2-5; 11 bases agree with TRBD1. The DNA end favors TRBJ2-7, so the J call may be wrong. The CDR3 is 15 amino acids. Germline V gene lookup returns CDR1 SGHVS and CDR2 FNYEAQ. Here the CDR3 reads CASSLGTGGPYEQYF. CDR3 sequence (DNA): TGTGCCAGCAGCTTAGGGACAGGGGGCCCCTACGAGCAGTACTTC.

V gene TRBV5-4 combines with J gene TRBJ2-5, with 9 bases fitting TRBD2. Looked up from germline, CDR1 is SGHNT and CDR2 is YYREEE (reference sequence). This CDR3 is built from 15 residues. The V segment lost 3 bases and the J segment 3 bases; nucleotides outside the gene matches: 6. CDR3 nucleotides: TGTGCCAGCAGCTACGGACTAGCGTCGGAAGAGACCCAGTACTTC. Amino acid sequence: CASSYGLASEETQYF.

Turning to this clone: Other nucleotide sequences from this sample produce the same CDR3. This CDR3 is CASSQALGARTEAFF. The CDR3 coding sequence is TGCGCCAGCAGCCAAGCTCTGGGGGCTCGCACTGAAGCTTTCTTT. This chain links TRBV4-3 with TRBJ1-1, with TRBD1 as a possible D gene (6 bases). From germline, CDR1 is LGHNA and CDR2 YSLEER. V was trimmed by 1 base and J by 4 bases, leaving 13 bases between them. The length of the CDR3 is 15 residues.

The rearrangement joins TRBV4-2 to TRBJ2-5; TRBD2 agrees at 9 bases. The J call may be incorrect, as the DNA end agrees better with TRBJ2-7. Germline assignment: CDR1 LGHNA and CDR2 YNFKEQ. The CDR3 sequence is 16 residues long. CDR3 sequence: CASSQGLAGFAYEQYF. The DNA for the CDR3 is TGTGCCAGCAGCCAGGGTCTAGCGGGGTTCGCCTACGAGCAGTACTTC.

This clone was counted only a few times. The chain links TRBV21-1 to TRBJ1-4. TRBV21-1 is marked as a pseudogene. CDR3 length equals 15 residues. The CDR3 region has the DNA TGTGCCAGCACCAAAGGCCAGGCGGGCTATGAAAAACTGTTTTTT. Amino acid sequence: CASTKGQAGYEKLFF.

This clone turned up a few times. The rearrangement links TRBV19 to TRBJ1-3; no definite D call. The CDR3 is made up of 15 amino acids. V was pared by 7 bases and J by 0 bases, with 13 bases between. Germline assignment: CDR1 LNHDA and CDR2 SQIVND (reference sequence). The CDR3 coding sequence is TGTGCCAGTAAACCAGTGGCAATCTCTGGAAACACCATATATTTT. Translating it yields CASKPVAISGNTIYF.

This clone has a single count. V gene TRBV5-1 combines with J gene TRBJ1-5, with 7 bases identical to TRBD1. In germline, CDR1 is SGHRS, CDR2 YFSETQ. J lost 7 bases, V lost 2 bases, and 6 bases had no gene match. The CDR3 spans 14 residues. The CDR3 bases are TGCGCCAGCAGCTTCGGGGCAGGGGGACAGCCCCAGCATTTT. Its protein is CASSFGAGGQPQHF. Supplemented by reference TRBV5-1 and TRBJ1-5, the full variable domain reads KAGVTQTPRYLIKTRGQQVTLSCSPISGHRSVSWYQQTPGQGLQFLFEYFSETQRNKGNFPGRFSGRQFSNSRSEMNVSTLELGDSALYLCASSFGAGGQPQHFGDGTRLSIL.

V is TRBV28 and J is TRBJ1-2; 9 positions agree with TRBD1. From germline, CDR1 is MDHEN and CDR2 SYDVKM. This CDR3 is built from 14 residues. V dropped 6 bases and J dropped 5; count of bases not matched to a gene: 7. As DNA, the CDR3 is TGTGCCAGCAGCCAAACCGGACAGGGGTATGGCTACACCTTC. It translates to CASSQTGQGYGYTF.

On this clone: Different DNA sequences within this sample yield the same CDR3. V usage is TRBV15 and J usage is TRBJ1-1; no clear D. Germline V gene lookup returns CDR1 LNHNV and CDR2 YYDKDF (reference sequence). V lost 0 bases and J lost 0, with 11 bases in between. This CDR3 has 16 residues. The CDR3 DNA reads as TGTGCCACCAGCAGAGATTGGAGCGGACTGAACACTGAAGCTTTCTTT. Its protein is CATSRDWSGLNTEAFF.

This clone has just one count. The CDR3 nucleotides are TGCGCCAGCAGCTTGTCCCAAATAACTAGCGGGATCAACGAGCAGTACTTC. This translates into CASSLSQITSGINEQYF. The rearrangement links TRBV5-1 to TRBJ2-7, with 10 bases identical to TRBD2. V was clipped by 1 base and J by 5 bases; unmatched bases: 12. The CDR3 spans 17 residues. The germline gives CDR1 SGHRS, CDR2 YFSETQ.

V is TRBV7-3 and J is TRBJ1-5; D not certain. Trimming removed 1 base at V and 3 bases at J, with 7 bases between. Germline lookup yields CDR1 SGHTA and CDR2 FQGTGA. There are 14 residues in the CDR3. As DNA, the CDR3 is TGTGCCAGCAGCTTAAGCGGAAACAATCAGCCCCAGCATTTT. It specifies CASSLSGNNQPQHF.

The V gene is TRBV15, the J gene TRBJ1-5, with D maybe TRBD1 (6 bases). Germline CDR1 is LNHNV and CDR2 is YYDKDF (reference sequence). The CDR3 totals 14 residues. The V and J ends lost 1 base and 6 bases respectively, with 10 bases between them. The DNA for the CDR3 is TGTGCCACCAGCAGAGCCGGGGGGCTTCAGCCCCAGCATTTT. Translating it yields CATSRAGGLQPQHF.

The chain carries TRBV5-6 and TRBJ2-5, with a tentative D call TRBD1 (8 bases). V lost 3 bases, J lost 11 bases, and 29 bases lay in between. The CDR3 has 17 residues. Germline V CDR1 and CDR2: SGHDT, YYEEEE. In DNA form, the CDR3 reads TGTGCCAGCAGCTGGGGGACAGGCGGAACCTCCCGGGGGGAGCAGTACTTC. As protein: CASSWGTGGTSRGEQYF.

The chain recombines TRBV6-1 with TRBJ1-4; 7 bases fit TRBD1. The V gene's germline CDR1 is MNHNS and CDR2 SASEGT. The CDR3 sequence is 18 residues long. The V and J ends lost 5 bases and 0 bases, in that order; junction bases with no gene match: 12. The CDR3 sequence: CASSQGGFYGATNEKLFF. In DNA form, the CDR3 reads TGTGCCAGCAGTCAAGGGGGCTTCTACGGTGCAACTAATGAAAAACTGTTTTTT.

J is TRBJ1-1 and V is TRBV19; D remains unclear. Germline V gene data show CDR1 as LNHDA and CDR2 as SQIVND (reference sequence). Trimming left V 1 base short and J 11 bases short, with 11 bases between. CDR3 length: 12 residues. CDR3 sequence reads: CASSIAAGHAFF. The DNA for the CDR3 is TGTGCCAGTAGTATAGCGGCAGGCCATGCTTTCTTT.

The V gene is TRBV2, the J gene TRBJ2-5; 11 bases map to TRBD1. The V gene end was trimmed by 5 bases and the J gene end by 3 bases; junction bases not matched to a gene: 2. The CDR3 is 14 amino acids. Germline CDR1 SNHLY, CDR2 FYNNEI. The CDR3 loop reads CASSRTGGKETQYF. The DNA for the CDR3 is TGTGCCAGCAGTAGGACAGGGGGCAAAGAGACCCAGTACTTC.